These T cell receptor beta chains were read from a single sample in a study of control samples from healthy donors and cancer patients. The repertoire was sequenced with immunoSEQ multiplex PCR; TCRdb's copy has only in-frame clones and lacks some. The table includes approximately 150,000 clones, over 85% detected once. Sequenced sample: PBMCs. Every receptor here comes from a man aged 45-65 years with head and neck cancer. Both conserved end residues are trimmed from each CDR3. Fields, in order: V gene, CDR3 protein.

>TRBV4-2
ASSQEVRGGTSGNTIY
>TRBV7-6
ASSLTPGGGDEQF
>TRBV2
ASSEVSVENTEAF
>TRBV7-8
ASSLVWSTGANNSPLH
>TRBV9
ASSVKRGNEQF
>TRBV5-1
ASSTGQGANYGYT
>TRBV5-1
ASSLNQDSYEQY
>TRBV5-6
ASSQRGVSGVEF
>TRBV12-3/TRBV12-4
ASSLGGSLF
>TRBV11-2
ASSPVQGGEQF
>TRBV5-4
ASSSSTDTQY
>TRBV18
ASSPTGNQPQH
>TRBV18
ASSPPGYEQY
>TRBV7-2
ASSLGDVSSYNSPLH
>TRBV6-2/TRBV6-3
ASSPRRGETQY
>TRBV5-1
ASSLDRRHTGELF
>TRBV5-5
ASSLAGRYNQPQH
>TRBV7-3
ASSFLAGYTDTQY
>TRBV4-1
ASSQDSRQGGRRSPLH
>TRBV7-3
ASSLTGGGVIGYT
>TRBV5-5
ASSLDGYSNQPQH
>TRBV2
ASSAGTGGTEQF
>TRBV5-1
ASSLALAENEQF
>TRBV5-1
ASSWAFRDRGLVDTEAF
>TRBV9
ASSSGGPQH
>TRBV19
ASSIGGNAYNEQF
>TRBV19
ASSGLADVSYEQY
>TRBV5-1
ASSLDFGEETQY
>TRBV7-9
ASSPVGQGAQGANVLT
>TRBV4-1
ASSHPGTSGSNEQF
>TRBV30
AWSKEYSGNTIY
>TRBV27
ASSFIQGSYNEQF
>TRBV3-1/TRBV3-2
ASSQRTSGRGEETQY
>TRBV23-1
ASNPNGGLDGEQY
>TRBV6-5
ASSLRSEQY
>TRBV27
ASSFGRDNEQF
>TRBV2
ASSPVTRIQGYEQY
>TRBV7-5
VRSLLWTSGSYYNEQF
>TRBV13
ASSPSPPEAF
>TRBV7-9
ASSMGQGISYEQY
>TRBV11-2
ASSHRGGGYNEQF
>TRBV5-1
ASSLGLATDTQY
>TRBV6-5
ASRDDRNNSPLH
>TRBV5-4
ASSLGVGHRIGFYGYT
>TRBV28
ASTPGGGLHYGYT
>TRBV19
ASSRIQSSGNTIY
>TRBV18
ASSPKQGSQETQY
>TRBV12-3/TRBV12-4
ASSTGGTQY
>TRBV25-1
ASSESRTGGPGNGYT
>TRBV7-2
ASGNRETQY